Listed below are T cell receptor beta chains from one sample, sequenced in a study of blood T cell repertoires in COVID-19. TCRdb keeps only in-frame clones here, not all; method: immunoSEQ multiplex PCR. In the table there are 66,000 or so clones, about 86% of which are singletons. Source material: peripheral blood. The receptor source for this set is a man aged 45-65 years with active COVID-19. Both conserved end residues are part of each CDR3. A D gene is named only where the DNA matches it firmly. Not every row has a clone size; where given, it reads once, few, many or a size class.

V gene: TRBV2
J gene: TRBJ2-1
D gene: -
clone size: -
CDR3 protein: CASSRLGGGLGEQFF
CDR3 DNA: TGTGCCAGCAGTCGACTCGGGGGTGGTTTGGGAGAGCAGTTCTTC

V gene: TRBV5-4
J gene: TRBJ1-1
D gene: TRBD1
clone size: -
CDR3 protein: CASSSGRGVGTEAFF
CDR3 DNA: TGTGCCAGCAGCTCGGGCAGGGGGGTCGGTACTGAAGCTTTCTTT

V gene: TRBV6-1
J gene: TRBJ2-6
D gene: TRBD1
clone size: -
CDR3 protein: CASSEGRDSRSWSGANVLTF
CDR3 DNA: TGTGCCAGCAGTGAAGGCAGGGACAGCCGTAGCTGGTCTGGGGCCAACGTCCTGACTTTC

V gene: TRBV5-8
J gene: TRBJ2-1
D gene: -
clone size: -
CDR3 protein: CASSFRLAYNEQFF
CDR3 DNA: TGTGCCAGCAGCTTCCGTCTAGCCTACAATGAGCAGTTCTTC

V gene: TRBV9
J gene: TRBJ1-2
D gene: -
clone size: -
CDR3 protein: CASSVADFYGYTF
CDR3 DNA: TGTGCCAGCAGCGTAGCTGACTTCTATGGCTACACCTTC

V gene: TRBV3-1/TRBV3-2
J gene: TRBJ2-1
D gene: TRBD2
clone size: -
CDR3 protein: CASSLTSGGDNEQFF
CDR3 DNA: TGTGCCAGCAGCCTGACTAGCGGGGGGGACAATGAGCAGTTCTTC

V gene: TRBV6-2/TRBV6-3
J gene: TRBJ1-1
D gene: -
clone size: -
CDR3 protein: CASSSRAGNTEAFF
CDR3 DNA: TGTGCCAGCAGCTCGCGGGCGGGGAACACTGAAGCTTTCTTT

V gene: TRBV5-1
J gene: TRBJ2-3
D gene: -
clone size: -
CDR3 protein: CASSFRQISTDTQYF
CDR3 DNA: TGCGCCAGCAGCTTCAGACAGATTAGCACAGATACGCAGTATTTT

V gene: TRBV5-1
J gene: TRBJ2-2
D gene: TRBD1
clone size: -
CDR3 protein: CASSWGWTGGRTGELFF
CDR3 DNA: TGCGCCAGCAGCTGGGGATGGACAGGGGGCCGGACCGGGGAGCTGTTTTTT

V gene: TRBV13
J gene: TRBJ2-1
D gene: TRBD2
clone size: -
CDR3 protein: CASSLAGGSSYNEQFF
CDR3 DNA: TGTGCCAGCAGCTTAGCGGGCGGGAGCTCCTACAATGAGCAGTTCTTC

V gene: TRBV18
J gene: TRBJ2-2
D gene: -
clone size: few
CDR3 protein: CASSPPNEARAGAGELFF
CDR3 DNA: TGTGCCAGCTCACCACCGAACGAAGCCCGGGCCGGGGCCGGGGAGCTGTTTTTT

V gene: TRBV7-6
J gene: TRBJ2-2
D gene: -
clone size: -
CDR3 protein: CASRAGTANTGELFF
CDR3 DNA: TGTGCCAGCAGGGCCGGAACAGCGAACACCGGGGAGCTGTTTTTT

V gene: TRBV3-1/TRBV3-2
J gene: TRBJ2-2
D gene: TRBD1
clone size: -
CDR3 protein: CASSQAFGTGGTGELFF
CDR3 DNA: TGTGCCAGCAGCCAAGCTTTCGGGACAGGGGGCACCGGGGAGCTGTTTTTT

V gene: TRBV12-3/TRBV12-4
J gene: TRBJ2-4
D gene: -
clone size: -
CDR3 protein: CASTSGLGAIQYF
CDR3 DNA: TGTGCCAGCACGAGCGGGCTTGGGGCCATTCAGTACTTC

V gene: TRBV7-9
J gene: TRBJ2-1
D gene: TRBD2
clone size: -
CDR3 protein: CASSSGLADSYNEQFF
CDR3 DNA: TGTGCCAGCAGCTCAGGACTAGCGGATTCCTACAATGAGCAGTTCTTC

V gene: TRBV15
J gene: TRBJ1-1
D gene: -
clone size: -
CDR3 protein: CATSRGGGVNTEAFF
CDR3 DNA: TGTGCCACCAGCAGAGGAGGGGGGGTGAACACTGAAGCTTTCTTT

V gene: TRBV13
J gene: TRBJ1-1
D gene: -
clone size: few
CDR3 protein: CASSLAAGNTEAFF
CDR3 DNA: TGTGCCAGCAGCCTCGCGGCGGGCAACACTGAAGCTTTCTTT

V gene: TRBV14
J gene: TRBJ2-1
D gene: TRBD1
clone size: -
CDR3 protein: CASAQGASYNEQFF
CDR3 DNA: TGTGCCAGCGCTCAGGGGGCTTCCTACAATGAGCAGTTCTTC

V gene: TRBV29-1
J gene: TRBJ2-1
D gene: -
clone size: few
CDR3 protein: CSVEDPARREQFF
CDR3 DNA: TGCAGCGTTGAAGATCCAGCGCGGAGGGAGCAGTTCTTC

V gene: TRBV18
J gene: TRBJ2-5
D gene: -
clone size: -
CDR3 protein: CASSPGQGGQETQYF
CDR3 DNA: TGTGCCAGCTCACCGGGGCAGGGGGGCCAAGAGACCCAGTACTTC

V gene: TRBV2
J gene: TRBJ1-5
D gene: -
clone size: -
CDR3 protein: CASSEGYSNQPQHF
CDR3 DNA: TGTGCCAGCAGTGAGGGCTATAGCAATCAGCCCCAGCATTTT

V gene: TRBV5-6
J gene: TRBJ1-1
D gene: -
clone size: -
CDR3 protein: CASSFGPGDTEAFF
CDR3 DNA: TGTGCCAGCAGCTTCGGCCCAGGGGACACTGAAGCTTTCTTT

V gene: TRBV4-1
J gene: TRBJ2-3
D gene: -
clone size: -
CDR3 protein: CASSQLGALGDTQYF
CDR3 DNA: TGCGCCAGCAGCCAACTGGGAGCCCTCGGAGATACGCAGTATTTT

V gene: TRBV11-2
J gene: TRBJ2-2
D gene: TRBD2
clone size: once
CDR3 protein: CASRRTRTPGELFF
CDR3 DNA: TGTGCCAGCAGGCGGACTAGGACTCCCGGGGAGCTGTTTTTT

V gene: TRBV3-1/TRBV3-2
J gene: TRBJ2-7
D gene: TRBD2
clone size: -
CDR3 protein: CASSQTSGGEYEQYF
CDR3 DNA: TGTGCCAGCAGCCAGACTAGCGGGGGGGAATACGAGCAGTACTTC

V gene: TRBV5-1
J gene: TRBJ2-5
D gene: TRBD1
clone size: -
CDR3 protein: CASRPGQAQETQYF
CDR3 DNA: TGCGCCAGCAGACCCGGACAGGCACAAGAGACCCAGTACTTC